This T cell receptor (beta chain) came from a study of beta chain features in type 1 diabetes listed by TCRdb under 2018. Some background on the complete study: Mean age, gender distribution, total cell number and subset yield were not different between patients and healthy donors. The study compared TCRB repertoires of sorted circulating CD4+ T cell subsets between recently diagnosed type 1 diabetes patients and matched healthy donors. A total of under 140,000,000 sorted cells were examined across all samples, and the number of cells per subset was strongly correlated with RNA yield. Whereas all 28 donors provided naive and central memory subsets, regulatory and stem cell-like memory subsets were isolated from just 8 patients and about 8 healthy donors. Summary of the overall study and its limitations: At VDJ recombination sites, type 1 diabetes patients had fewer insertions and more deleted nucleotides, which implies abnormalities in thymic rearrangement. A moderate but significant shortening of TCRB CDR3 length was observed in type 1 diabetes patients in all four CD4+ subsets. Naive, central memory and regulatory TCRB repertoires appeared more similar among patients than among healthy donors. Only small numbers of individuals were included in the HLA sub-analyses, which left unresolved whether HLA type had any influence on TCRB rearrangement. Sequencing cDNA rather than genomic DNA could over-represent highly expressing activated cells, although activation and CD3 levels did not differ between groups. PCR may preferentially amplify shorter templates, but because patient and control samples were amplified and corrected together, any resulting skew would affect both groups equally.

From each donor, a single peripheral blood sample of approximately 120 mL on average was drawn into heparinised tubes. A BD FACSAria II was used to sort naive, central memory, regulatory and stem cell-like memory CD4+ T cells with a panel that included CD45RO, CCR7, CD25, CD127, CD95 and CD27. Purity was above 95% for every sorted population. PBMCs were separated immediately by Lymphoprep density gradient centrifugation and were stained directly, without being cultured. So that batch effects would be minimized, each experiment stained and sorted samples in pairs, pairing one healthy donor with one patient. The table lists this clone with a few counts. No antigen is known for it. Qualities for individual bases were not recorded, and no much larger clone is one base off. Trimming takes 8 bases from V and 7 bases from J, and the germline ends sit 17 bases apart. Spanning cysteine to phenylalanine, the CDR3 consists of 13 amino acids. Only the CDR3 portion is preserved as DNA: 39 bases, with reading frame beginning at the first base. As encoded in the germline V gene, CDR1 is SGHTA while CDR2 is FQGNSA.

The entire amount of isolated RNA was reverse transcribed using the High Capacity cDNA Reverse Transcription Kit, so the sequenced TCRB transcripts were expressed ones. Deep immunoSEQ sequencing was performed on naive, central memory and regulatory T cell samples, with an average of around 3.5 million total reads per sample. After sorted cells were lysed in RLT buffer, RNA was extracted with DNase-treated RNeasy Micro or Mini kits, with the choice depending on cell number. Each cell subset was processed on its own to prevent cross-contamination, while patient and healthy donor samples were processed together. The immunoSEQ multiplex PCR was used to amplify TCRB sequences from cDNA, yielding 87-bp fragments that span the CDR3 region. Amplicons were sequenced on the Illumina HiSeq platform. In the authors' own workflow: Synthetic template baselines were used to correct PCR bias computationally, reads within Hamming distance 2 were collapsed together, and singletons that could not be merged were discarded. Reads were aligned against IMGT to assign V, D and J genes, CDR3 length and insertions or deletions at six rearrangement sites. Clonotype counts were normalized to sorted cell number within each subset before computing true diversity and Gini coefficients with the tcR R package. The overlap coefficient, calculated on TCRB nucleotide sequences, was used to measure repertoire sharing. In its TCRdb copy, this immuneACCESS table keeps in-frame sequences only and misses some clones. Where compared with another copy, unresolved V genes explain less than half of these, and the others have no known cause. V, J and clone size derive from that table, while D and trimming were established from the DNA sequence. Present in this sample are 310,000 or so clones, approximately 8.2% of which were seen just once. Around 0.45% of the sample belongs to the ten largest clones.

The rearranged segments are TRBV7-2 and TRBJ1-2; TRBD1 might be the D gene, on 5 matching bases. This receptor was identified in a woman under 30 in good health. The sequenced material came from central memory CD4+ T cells from blood. In nucleotides, the sequence is TGTGCCAGCGCACAAACAGGATCGGTTGGCTACACCTTC. It encodes CASAQTGSVGYTF. Extended through the reference TRBV7-2 and TRBJ1-2 proteins, this CDR3 yields the full variable domain: GAGVSQSPSNKVTEKGKDVELRCDPISGHTALYWYRQSLGQGLEFLIYFQGNSAPDKSGLPSDRFSAERTGGSVSTLTIQRTQQEDSAVYLCASAQTGSVGYTFGSGTRLTVV.